This T cell receptor beta chain came from a study of CD8+ T cells in alopecia areata. About the research overall: Tofacitinib lasted 6 to 18 months, then 6 months off drug. Scoring of treated patients' severity used the percentage of affected scalp area. Study-level points and caveats: Scalp sample data also include resident alphabeta T cells from normal skin. Lesional scalp exceeded normal scalp in clonality, especially in alopecia totalis/universalis.

Worth noting for this clone: The antigen is undetermined.

Sequencing templates came from extracted RNA that was reverse transcribed into cDNA. The data were produced by immunoSEQ multiplex PCR, yet TCRdb's version contains in-frame clones alone and is incomplete. In the table there are 200,000 to 250,000 clones, approximately 57% of which are singletons. The length of the CDR3 is 15 residues. V was pared by 2 bases and J by 4 bases, with 15 bases between. Germline V gives CDR1 SGHTA, CDR2 FQGNSA. Treatment meaning: oral pan-JAK inhibitor, 5-10 mg twice daily. The source of this sequence is a human donor with alopecia areata. The chain recombines TRBV7-2 with TRBJ2-7; possibly TRBD1 or TRBD2 for D (5 bases each). This sample comprised CD4+ T cells sorted from blood, obtained at week 4, from a patient treated with tofacitinib. CDR3 in amino acids: CASSLSGTTIYEQYF. The CDR3 DNA reads TGTGCCAGCAGCTTATCCGGGACGACTATATACGAGCAGTACTTC.